The rows below give T cell receptor beta chains drawn from one sample of a study of beta chain features in type 1 diabetes. Sequencing was performed with immunoSEQ multiplex PCR; in TCRdb, only in-frame clones are kept and a portion is missing. Of under 350,000 clones listed, about 13% are singletons. Sequencing was carried out using naive CD4+ T cells from blood. These receptors originate from a man aged 25 to 40 with type 1 diabetes. CDR3s include the opening cysteine and the closing phenylalanine or tryptophan. Each record gives: clone size, D gene, V gene, J gene, CDR3 protein, CDR3 DNA. The D gene is left open where the match is weak. Expanded clones are given a class, and other clones once, few, many or no size at all.

size: few
D: -
V: TRBV2
J: TRBJ2-5
CDR3: CASSDGTYQETQYF
DNA: TGTGCCAGCAGTGACGGGACTTACCAAGAGACCCAGTACTTC

size: few
D: TRBD1
V: TRBV4-3
J: TRBJ1-1
CDR3: CASSQVDETGSPFF
DNA: TGCGCCAGCAGCCAAGTCGACGAGACAGGGAGTCCTTTCTTT

size: -
D: TRBD1
V: TRBV19
J: TRBJ1-1
CDR3: CASSPADRGFDEAFF
DNA: TGTGCCAGTAGTCCGGCGGACAGGGGATTCGATGAAGCTTTCTTT

size: few
D: TRBD2
V: TRBV10-3
J: TRBJ2-5
CDR3: CAISESNSGKETQYF
DNA: TGTGCCATCAGTGAGTCCAATAGCGGGAAGGAGACCCAGTACTTC

size: -
D: TRBD1
V: TRBV28
J: TRBJ1-2
CDR3: CASRGQENYGYTF
DNA: TGTGCCAGCAGGGGACAGGAGAACTATGGCTACACCTTC

size: few
D: -
V: TRBV30
J: TRBJ1-5
CDR3: CAWSRGGSNQPQHF
DNA: TGTGCCTGGAGTCGGGGAGGTAGCAATCAGCCCCAGCATTTT

size: -
D: -
V: TRBV19
J: TRBJ2-5
CDR3: CASSVVGGGETQYF
DNA: TGTGCCAGTAGTGTTGTGGGAGGAGGAGAGACCCAGTACTTC

size: -
D: TRBD1
V: TRBV5-4
J: TRBJ1-5
CDR3: CASSPGTGVSQPQHF
DNA: TGTGCCAGCAGCCCCGGGACAGGGGTATCTCAGCCCCAGCATTTT

size: -
D: -
V: TRBV19
J: TRBJ1-2
CDR3: CASTGIGYGYTF
DNA: TGTGCCAGCACAGGGATAGGCTATGGCTACACCTTC

size: few
D: TRBD1
V: TRBV6-5
J: TRBJ2-7
CDR3: CASSYLGQKYEQYF
DNA: TGTGCCAGCAGTTACTTGGGACAGAAGTACGAGCAGTACTTC

size: -
D: -
V: TRBV7-6
J: TRBJ2-6
CDR3: CASSAGSVSGANVLTF
DNA: TGTGCCAGCAGCGCCGGGTCCGTCTCTGGGGCCAACGTCCTGACTTTC

size: few
D: -
V: TRBV5-6
J: TRBJ2-7
CDR3: CASSLVPSETYEQYF
DNA: TGTGCCAGCAGCTTGGTACCTAGCGAAACCTACGAGCAGTACTTC

size: -
D: -
V: TRBV11-2
J: TRBJ1-2
CDR3: CASSPDSYGYTF
DNA: TGTGCCAGCAGCCCAGACAGCTATGGCTACACCTTC

size: -
D: -
V: TRBV10-3
J: TRBJ2-1
CDR3: CAISEPYSYALVF
DNA: TGTGCCATCAGTGAGCCTTATAGCTACGCGCTCGTCTTC

size: few
D: -
V: TRBV4-1
J: TRBJ2-4
CDR3: CASSPSERELAKNIQYF
DNA: TGCGCCAGCAGCCCTTCGGAGAGGGAGCTAGCCAAAAACATTCAGTACTTC

size: -
D: -
V: TRBV4-2
J: TRBJ2-2
CDR3: CASSQERQNTGELFF
DNA: TGTGCCAGCAGCCAAGAGCGGCAGAACACCGGGGAGCTGTTTTTT

size: few
D: -
V: TRBV9
J: TRBJ1-1
CDR3: CASSVAPQTNTEAFF
DNA: TGTGCCAGCAGCGTAGCCCCACAGACCAACACTGAAGCTTTCTTT

size: few
D: TRBD1
V: TRBV6-5
J: TRBJ1-1
CDR3: CASSYSGTGSTEAFF
DNA: TGTGCCAGCAGTTACTCGGGGACAGGGTCCACTGAAGCTTTCTTT

size: -
D: -
V: TRBV7-8
J: TRBJ2-7
CDR3: CASSSTPGETYEQYF
DNA: TGTGCCAGCAGCTCAACGCCAGGGGAAACCTACGAGCAGTACTTC

size: -
D: -
V: TRBV19
J: TRBJ2-7
CDR3: CASSTQGGTTYEQYF
DNA: TGTGCCAGTAGTACACAAGGGGGAACGACCTACGAGCAGTACTTC

size: -
D: -
V: TRBV5-1
J: TRBJ1-1
CDR3: CASSLRGNTEAFF
DNA: TGCGCCAGCAGCCTTCGGGGGAACACTGAAGCTTTCTTT

size: -
D: TRBD1
V: TRBV7-6
J: TRBJ2-3
CDR3: CASSPGTGNTDTQYF
DNA: TGTGCCAGCAGCCCCGGGACAGGGAACACAGATACGCAGTATTTT

size: few
D: -
V: TRBV19
J: TRBJ2-1
CDR3: CASTRSGYNEQFF
DNA: TGTGCCAGCACGCGTAGCGGTTACAATGAGCAGTTCTTC

size: few
D: TRBD1
V: TRBV7-3
J: TRBJ2-5
CDR3: CASSTDREETQYF
DNA: TGTGCCAGCAGCACGGACAGGGAAGAGACCCAGTACTTC

size: few
D: TRBD1
V: TRBV28
J: TRBJ1-5
CDR3: CSAGGNSQPQHF
DNA: TGCTCCGCAGGGGGTAACAGTCAGCCCCAGCATTTT